Below are 21 T cell receptor beta chains sequenced from a single sample in a study of tumor-infiltrating lymphocytes in primary liver carcinoma. Co-extracted RNA and DNA came from roughly 20-30 mg of unsorted bulk tissue. Constant-region priming of roughly 0.45 ug total RNA yielded TCR beta cDNA. ARM-PCR was slightly modified, and three nested multiplex PCR rounds with it gave rise to the TCR beta libraries. For approximately 9 cycles apiece, the opening two PCR rounds ran with TRBV1-TRBV30 forward primers and a C-beta reverse primer. TCRdb re-called the multiplex PCR reads through MiXCR, storing one row per CDR3 protein. The table records around 40,000 distinct CDR3 sequences, 65% to 85% of them present only once. Specimen: liver tumor tissue from sampling region 2. Subset denoted: tumor region T2, inferior pole. Source of these receptors: a man aged 35-49 years with primary liver carcinoma and hepatitis B virus infection.

To note about this clonotype: A read error may account for a junction end that differs from germline. The chain joins TRBV11-1 to TRBJ2-4, with 9 bases fitting TRBD1. Germline-derived CDR1 and CDR2 are SGHAT and FQDESV (reference sequence). The CDR3 consists of 17 residues. This chain's CDR3 is CASSPPGQGAPKNIQHF. The CDR3 DNA reads as TGTGCCAGCAGCCCTCCGGGACAGGGAGCACCAAAAAACATTCAGCACTTC.

For this clonotype: Compared with germline, one end of the junction differs, possibly owing to a read error. The genes are TRBV4-2 and TRBJ2-1; D ambiguous. This CDR3 spans 11 amino acids. Germline CDR1 LGHNA, CDR2 YNFKEQ. The CDR3 coding sequence is TGTACCAGCAGCCAAGCTGATGAGCAGCTCTTC. It yields the protein CTSSQADEQLF.

By sample share, this clonotype is medium-sized. V and J are TRBV4-1 and TRBJ2-1; TRBD2 matches at 11 bases. The CDR3 has 16 residues. The ends lost 4 bases at V and 4 bases at J; junction bases unmatched: 6. Germline V gene sequence: CDR1 MGHRA, CDR2 YSYEKL. CDR3 amino acids: CASSPELAGAYNEQFF. CDR3 DNA sequence: TGCGCCAGCAGCCCCGAACTAGCGGGGGCTTACAATGAGCAGTTCTTC.

Comments on this clonotype: The junction does not match germline at one end; this may be a read error. The V gene is TRBV12-3 or TRBV12-4, the J gene TRBJ1-2; D perhaps matches TRBD1 (5 bases). CDR3 length equals 14 residues. CDR3 DNA: TGTGCTAGCAGTTTTGCAAGGGGCGTAGCTGGCTACGCCTTC. Its protein product is CASSFARGVAGYAF.

The chain joins TRBV18 to TRBJ1-2, with 11 bases matching TRBD1. CDR3 length: 15 residues. The germline CDR1 and CDR2 sequences are KGHSH and LQKENI. V shed 2 bases and J 6 bases; nucleotides not matched to a gene: 5. CDR3 in amino acids: CASSPIPGQGDGYTF. For the CDR3, the DNA is TGTGCCAGCTCACCAATACCGGGACAGGGGGATGGCTACACCTTC.

Turning to this clonotype: Germline is not matched at one junction end, which may reflect a read error. This chain connects TRBV5-1 to TRBJ1-3; the match to TRBD1 covers 7 bases. Germline CDR1 is SGHRS and CDR2 is YFSETQ. The CDR3 sequence is 13 residues long. The CDR3 DNA sequence: TGCGCCAGTAGCACCGGACAGGCTAACACCATGTATTTT. This encodes CASSTGQANTMYF.

On this clonotype: This may be a read error, as it is one base from a much larger clone. Here the CDR3 reads CASSPGVSAKTSYEQYF. DNA of the CDR3: TGCGCCAGCAGCCCCGGGGTATCGGCAAAAACCAGTTACGAGCAGTACTTC. V and J are TRBV4-3 and TRBJ2-7; D is perhaps TRBD2 (5 bases). CDR1 is LGHNA, CDR2 YSLEER, per germline. V was trimmed by 4 bases and J by 4 bases, leaving 23 bases between them. The CDR3 totals 17 residues.

About this clonotype itself: A read error may be the cause here, since a much bigger clone is one base away. V gene TRBV28 combines with J gene TRBJ2-7; 8 nucleotides agree with TRBD2. The length of the CDR3 is 15 residues. Germline V gene lookup returns CDR1 MDHEN and CDR2 SYDVKM. In nucleotides, the CDR3 is TGTGCCAGCAGTAGGGGAAGCGGGAGCTCCCACGAGCAGTACTTC. Encoded protein: CASSRGSGSSHEQYF. Looking up the rest from reference TRBV28 and TRBJ2-7 gives the full variable domain: DVKVTQSSRYLVKRTGEKVFLECVQDMDHENMFWYRQDPGLGLRLIYFSYDVKMKEKGDIPEGYSVSREKKERFSLILESASTNQTSMYLCASSRGSGSSHEQYFGPGTRLTVT.

This clonotype was recorded only once. As the CDR3 is not closed by the conserved phenylalanine or tryptophan, this likely results from a read error. The chain employs TRBV7-8 and TRBJ2-3; possible D gene TRBD2, 7 bases. CDR1 and CDR2 from the germline V gene are SGHVS and FQNEAQ. This CDR3 is 16 amino acids long. V lost 2 bases and J 6 bases, leaving 18 bases between the germline ends. The CDR3 DNA reads as TGTGCCAGCAGCTTAACAAGGGGGGGATATTCGGATACGCAGTATCTT. The encoded protein is CASSLTRGGYSDTQYL.

About this clonotype itself: A read error may explain this, as a much larger clone is one base away. The V gene is TRBV7-6, the J gene TRBJ1-3; D ambiguous. CDR1 and CDR2 (germline): SGHVS, FNYEAQ. The CDR3 is 14 amino acids. The CDR3 is CASSLFGPGNAIYF. CDR3 nucleotides: TGTGCCAGCAGCTTATTTGGACCTGGAAACGCCATATATTTT. The full variable domain, its missing parts supplied by reference TRBV7-6 and TRBJ1-3, is GAGVSQSPRYKVTKRGQDVALRCDPISGHVSLYWYRQALGQGPEFLTYFNYEAQQDKSGLPNDRFSAERPEGSISTLTIQRTEQRDSAMYRCASSLFGPGNAIYFGEGSWLTVV.

Concerning this clonotype itself: Without the conserved terminal phenylalanine or tryptophan, this CDR3 likely stems from a read error. The rearrangement uses TRBV7-8 and TRBJ1-2; 7 nucleotides line up with TRBD1. Germline CDR1 SGHVS, CDR2 FQNEAQ. The CDR3 has 16 residues. CDR3: CASSLAGRQGGYGYTL. The CDR3 bases are TGTGCTAGCAGCTTAGCGGGCCGACAGGGAGGCTATGGCTACACCCTC.

Regarding this clonotype: Without the conserved terminal phenylalanine or tryptophan, this CDR3 likely stems from a read error. The rearrangement joins TRBV4-2 to TRBJ2-3; TRBD2 is a possible D gene (6 bases). The germline gives CDR1 LGHNA, CDR2 YNFKEQ. CDR3 length equals 15 residues. This CDR3 is CANSHDYTSTDTQYL. The CDR3 nucleotides are TGTGCCAACAGCCACGACTACACTAGCACAGATACTCAGTATTTA.

On this clonotype: One end of the junction is discordant with germline, which a read error may explain. The V and J genes are TRBV12-3 or TRBV12-4 and TRBJ2-7; 8 bases match TRBD2. This CDR3 is built from 15 residues. In DNA, the CDR3 is TGTACCAGCAGCCCCCTAGCGGGTGGACCCTACGTGCAGTACTTC. It translates to CTSSPLAGGPYVQYF.

Turning to this clonotype: The junction shows a germline mismatch at one end, possibly a read error. This chain connects TRBV6-1 to TRBJ2-7; a possible D gene is TRBD2 (5 bases). CDR1 and CDR2 (germline): MNHNS, SASEGT. CDR3 size: 14 residues. This CDR3 is CSSSVQRRSYEQYF. CDR3 nucleotides: TGCTCCAGCAGTGTACAGCGGAGATCCTACGAGCAGTATTTC.

As regards this clonotype: A read error may account for a junction end that differs from germline. CDR3 coding DNA: TGTGCCAGCAACCAAGGGGATGGAAGACCCCTCCATTTT. This gives the protein CASNQGDGRPLHF. The J gene is TRBJ1-6, the V gene TRBV14; D is possibly TRBD1 (5 bases). Germline CDR1 and CDR2: SGHDN and FVKESK. The CDR3 is 13 amino acids.

In the case of this clonotype: The conserved phenylalanine or tryptophan is not found at the CDR3 terminus, so this likely reflects a read error. The rearrangement uses TRBV10-3 and TRBJ2-7; D remains unclear. Germline V CDR1 and CDR2: ENHRY, SYGVKD. This CDR3 is 13 amino acids long. The CDR3 loop reads CAISLAENYVQYL. As DNA, the CDR3 is TGTGCCATCTCCCTCGCGGAGAACTACGTGCAGTACTTA.

The sample holds many counts of this clonotype. This rearrangement joins TRBV28 to TRBJ1-4, with TRBD1 as a possible D gene (5 bases). The germline CDR1 and CDR2 sequences are MDHEN and SYDVKM. V was shortened by 6 bases and J by 8 bases, with 13 bases between the two germline ends. The CDR3 is 13 residues long. The CDR3 DNA reads as TGTGCCAGCAGGGGGGGGGGTCAGGAAAAACTGTTTTTT. Protein sequence: CASRGGGQEKLFF.

Note on this clonotype: One end of the junction is discordant with germline, which a read error may explain. The chain recombines TRBV18 with TRBJ1-6; unclear D gene. CDR3 length equals 16 residues. CDR1 is KGHSH and CDR2 is LQKENI in the germline V gene. The CDR3 DNA reads as TGTGCCAGCTCACCCCCCAGCCGGGGAAGTAATCCACCCCACCACTTT. Protein sequence: CASSPPSRGSNPPHHF. Using reference TRBV18 and TRBJ1-6 for the parts outside the CDR3, the full variable domain is NAGVMQNPRHLVRRRGQEARLRCSPMKGHSHVYWYRQLPEEGLKFMVYLQKENIIDESGMPKERFSAEFPKEGPSILRIQQVVRGDSAAYFCASSPPSRGSNPPHHFGNGTRLTVT.

Worth noting for this clonotype: Its ends do not fully match the called genes, so a read error is possible. V gene TRBV28 combines with J gene TRBJ2-1, with D perhaps TRBD1 (6 bases). CDR1 MDHEN and CDR2 SYDVKM come from the germline V gene. The CDR3 spans 14 residues. The CDR3 nucleotides are TGTGCCAGCACCGTACAGGGATCCTACAATGAGCACTTCTTC. Translating gives CASTVQGSYNEHFF.

This clonotype was counted at least ten times. V and J are TRBV19 and TRBJ2-7; TRBD1 matches 7 bases. CDR1 is LNHDA, CDR2 SQIVND, per germline (reference sequence). CDR3 size: 14 residues. V was pared by 6 bases and J by 2 bases, with 7 bases of the junction left unmatched. CDR3 protein: CASRTGSGPYEQYF. CDR3 sequence (DNA): TGTGCCAGTAGGACAGGGTCGGGCCCCTACGAGCAGTACTTC. Based on the CDR3 plus reference TRBV19 and TRBJ2-7, the full variable domain is DGGITQSPKYLFRKEGQNVTLSCEQNLNHDAMYWYRQDPGQGLRLIYYSQIVNDFQKGDIAEGYSVSREKKESFPLTVTSAQKNPTAFYLCASRTGSGPYEQYFGPGTRLTVT.

Note on this clonotype: Compared with germline, one end of the junction differs, possibly owing to a read error. V is TRBV6-5 and J is TRBJ1-2; D ambiguous. The CDR3 is made up of 16 amino acids. Germline CDR1 reads MNHEY; CDR2 reads SVGAGI. The CDR3 reads CASSSGVGVVDNGYIF. The CDR3 nucleotides are TGTGCCAGCAGTTCCGGGGTCGGGGTCGTCGACAATGGCTACATCTTC.